This TCR beta chain was recorded in a study of cytomegalovirus exposure and HLA in healthy donors. Concerning this clone itself: Its antigen is as yet unknown.

PCR employed 60 Vbeta and 13 Jbeta primers. Sequenced by immunoSEQ multiplex PCR; TCRdb stores in-frame clones only, minus some. The sample records around 160,000 clones, roughly 80% being singletons. V dropped 0 bases and J dropped 5 bases, with 14 bases sitting between them. This CDR3 region has 16 residues. The germline V gene has CDR1 SNHLY and CDR2 FYNNEI. Study observations and caveats: Presence/absence analysis assumed near-uniform sequencing depth across donors. An Asian-associated ancestry cluster reportedly showed fewer N-insertions than the roughly 670-donor mean in a later analysis. An analysis that was carried out later associated 16,951 TCR beta sequences with HLA alleles at 0.05 false discovery rate.

The material sequenced was PBMCs. The receptor was derived from a man aged 35 to 55 in good health and CMV-seropositive. The chain has TRBV2 and TRBJ1-5; D unclear. The CDR3 reads CASSEARLGQDQPQHF. CDR3 nucleotides: TGTGCCAGCAGTGAAGCCAGGTTGGGTCAAGATCAGCCCCAGCATTTT.